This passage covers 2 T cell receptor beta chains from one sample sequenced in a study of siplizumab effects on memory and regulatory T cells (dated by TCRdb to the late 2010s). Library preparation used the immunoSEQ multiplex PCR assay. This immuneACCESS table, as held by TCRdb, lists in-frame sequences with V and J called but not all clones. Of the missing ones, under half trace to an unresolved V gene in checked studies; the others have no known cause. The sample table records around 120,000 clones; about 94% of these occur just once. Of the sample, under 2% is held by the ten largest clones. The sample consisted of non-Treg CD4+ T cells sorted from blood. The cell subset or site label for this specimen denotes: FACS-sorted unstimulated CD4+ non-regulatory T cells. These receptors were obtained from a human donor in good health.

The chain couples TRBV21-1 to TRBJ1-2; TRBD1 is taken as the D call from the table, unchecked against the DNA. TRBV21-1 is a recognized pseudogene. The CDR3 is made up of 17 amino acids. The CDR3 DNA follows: TGTGCCAGCAGCAAAGGAGGCAGGACAGGGAAAAACTATGGCTACACCTTC. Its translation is CASSKGGRTGKNYGYTF.

The CDR3 nucleotides read TGTGCCAGCAGACCCCGGGCACTAGCAGGCAATGAGCAGTTCTTC. Its protein is CASRPRALAGNEQFF. V usage is TRBV5-4 and J usage is TRBJ2-1, with a tentative D call TRBD2 (6 bases). The CDR3 loop spans 15 amino acids. V lost 5 bases and J 6 bases, leaving 18 bases between the germline ends. Per germline, CDR1 SGHNT and CDR2 YYREEE (reference sequence).